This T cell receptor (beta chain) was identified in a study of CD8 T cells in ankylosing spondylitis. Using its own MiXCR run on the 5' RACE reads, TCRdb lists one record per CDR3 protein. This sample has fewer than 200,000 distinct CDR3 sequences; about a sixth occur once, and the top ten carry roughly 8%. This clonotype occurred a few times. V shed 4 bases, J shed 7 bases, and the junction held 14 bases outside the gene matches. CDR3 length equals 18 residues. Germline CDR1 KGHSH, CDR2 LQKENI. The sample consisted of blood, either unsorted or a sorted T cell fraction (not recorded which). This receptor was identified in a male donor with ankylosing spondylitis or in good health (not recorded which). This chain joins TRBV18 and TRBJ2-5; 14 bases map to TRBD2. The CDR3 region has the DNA TGTGCCAGCTCACTGGGGACTAGCGGGAGTCCAGAATTACGGACCCAGTACTTC. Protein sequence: CASSLGTSGSPELRTQYF. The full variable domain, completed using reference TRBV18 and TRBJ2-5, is NAGVMQNPRHLVRRRGQEARLRCSPMKGHSHVYWYRQLPEEGLKFMVYLQKENIIDESGMPKERFSAEFPKEGPSILRIQQVVRGDSAAYFCASSLGTSGSPELRTQYFGPGTRLLVL.